Listed here are 18 T cell receptor beta chains from one sample, sequenced in a study of CD8 T cells in Susac syndrome. With random hexamers, reverse transcription was performed on about 0.5 to 1 ug of RNA. TCRdb itself ran the immunoSEQ multiplex PCR reads through MiXCR, one entry per CDR3 protein. Of tens of thousands of distinct CDR3 sequences listed, around 93% are singletons. Material: CD8+ T cells from PBMCs. Source of these receptors: a human donor with Susac syndrome.

The rearrangement links TRBV7-9 to TRBJ2-7; tentative D call: TRBD1 (5 bases). The length of the CDR3 is 16 residues. V lost 5 bases and J 2 bases, leaving 19 bases between the germline ends. Germline CDR1 and CDR2: SEHNR and FQNEAQ (reference sequence). CDR3 DNA: TGTGCCAGCAGCCAAACATCGGGTCAGGGTGCCTACGAGCAGTACTTC. This gives the protein CASSQTSGQGAYEQYF.

V is TRBV27 and J is TRBJ2-1; tentatively, D is TRBD2 (6 bases). The ends were cut back, 0 bases at V and 6 bases at J, with 6 bases in the middle. The germline CDR1 and CDR2 sequences are MNHEY and SMNVEV (reference sequence). The CDR3 spans 13 residues. CDR3 region: CASSLSGGNEQFF. The CDR3 DNA sequence: TGTGCCAGCAGTTTATCGGGGGGCAATGAGCAGTTCTTC.

This sequence joins TRBV27 and TRBJ2-7; TRBD2 matches at 12 bases. The ends lost 6 bases at V and 3 bases at J; junction bases unmatched: 6. Germline V gene lookup returns CDR1 MNHEY and CDR2 SMNVEV (reference sequence). The CDR3 length is 15 residues. CDR3 sequence reads: CASSVTSGGFYEQYF. The CDR3 region has the DNA TGTGCCAGCAGCGTGACTAGCGGGGGTTTCTACGAGCAGTACTTC.

The V call is TRBV5-4, the J call TRBJ2-5, with D unresolved. Germline V gene data show CDR1 as SGHNT and CDR2 as YYREEE (reference sequence). The germline V and J ends were trimmed by 1 base and 1 base, with 8 bases remaining between them. The CDR3 runs to 14 residues. The DNA of the CDR3 is TGTGCCAGCAGCTTGAGGGCGACCCAAGAGACCCAGTACTTC. Amino acids: CASSLRATQETQYF.

This chain joins TRBV28 and TRBJ2-3, with a weak D call TRBD1 (6 bases). This CDR3 is 15 amino acids long. Germline CDR1 and CDR2: MDHEN and SYDVKM. The ends were cut back, 5 bases at V and 0 bases at J, with 12 bases in the middle. The CDR3 reads CASSPRTASTDTQYF. The CDR3 DNA sequence: TGTGCCAGCAGTCCTAGGACAGCTAGCACAGATACGCAGTATTTT.

This chain uses TRBV20-1 with TRBJ2-7; perhaps TRBD2 as D (6 bases). This CDR3 spans 14 amino acids. Germline values: CDR1 DFQATT, CDR2 SNEGSKA (reference sequence). Trimming left V 1 base short and J 2 bases short, with 12 bases between. DNA for the CDR3: TGCAGTGCTAGAGGTGGGACTGCTACCTACGAGCAGTACTTC. This codes for CSARGGTATYEQYF.

CDR3 amino acids: CSVESGAPNNEQFF. In DNA, the CDR3 is TGCAGCGTTGAATCAGGTGCTCCCAACAATGAGCAGTTCTTC. V gene TRBV29-1 combines with J gene TRBJ2-1; D not certain. Germline V gene data show CDR1 as SQVTM and CDR2 as ANQGSEA. The V end lost 2 bases, the J end lost 5 bases, and 13 bases lay between the germline ends. The CDR3 spans 14 residues.

The chain employs TRBV2 and TRBJ2-3; D call uncertain. Trimming stripped 4 bases from V and 4 bases from J, with 6 bases between. The germline V gene encodes CDR1 SNHLY and CDR2 FYNNEI. CDR3 length: 12 residues. CDR3 DNA: TGTGCCAGCAGTGTTTCCCCAGATACGCAGTATTTT. Its protein product is CASSVSPDTQYF.

The chain uses TRBV12-3 or TRBV12-4 and TRBJ2-3, with 7 bases lining up with TRBD2. The CDR3 is 16 residues long. V dropped 4 bases and J dropped 2; count of bases not matched to a gene: 9. The CDR3 loop reads CASSSTWGGSTDTQYF. DNA for the CDR3: TGTGCCAGCAGTTCCACCTGGGGGGGGTCCACAGATACGCAGTATTTT.

This chain connects TRBV27 to TRBJ1-2; D is uncertain. The CDR3 is 13 residues long. Germline values: CDR1 MNHEY, CDR2 SMNVEV (reference sequence). V shed 10 bases and J shed 4 bases, with 16 bases lying between them. The chain's CDR3 is CATLRTDPYGYTF. The CDR3 nucleotides are TGTGCCACCCTCAGAACTGATCCCTATGGCTACACCTTC.

The chain uses TRBV20-1 and TRBJ2-7; D is possibly TRBD2 (5 bases). The CDR3 totals 15 residues. V lost 2 bases and J lost 0, with 14 bases in between. The germline V gene encodes CDR1 DFQATT and CDR2 SNEGSKA (reference sequence). The CDR3 protein is CSARPTAADSYEQYF. The CDR3 nucleotides are TGCAGTGCTAGACCCACGGCAGCGGACTCCTACGAGCAGTACTTC.

V and J are TRBV4-1 and TRBJ1-1, with 7 bases fitting TRBD1. The CDR3 is made up of 18 amino acids. J was trimmed by 0 bases and V by 5 bases; bases with no gene match: 15. The germline CDR1 and CDR2 sequences are MGHRA and YSYEKL. The CDR3: CASSIGDPGQIMNTEAFF. In nucleotides, the CDR3 is TGCGCCAGCAGCATCGGAGATCCGGGACAGATCATGAACACTGAAGCTTTCTTT.

This chain links TRBV6-1 with TRBJ2-5; TRBD2 aligns across 7 bases. This CDR3 spans 16 amino acids. Germline V gene lookup returns CDR1 MNHNS and CDR2 SASEGT. The V and J ends lost 5 bases and 5 bases, in that order; junction bases with no gene match: 14. The CDR3 DNA follows: TGTGCCAGCAGTCTTAGCGGGCTACGGCGGGAGGAGACCCAGTACTTC. This codes for CASSLSGLRREETQYF.

The chain carries TRBV20-1 and TRBJ2-1; D is ambiguous. Germline CDR1 DFQATT, CDR2 SNEGSKA (reference sequence). V was pared by 1 base and J by 3 bases, with 10 bases between. The CDR3 is 14 residues long. The CDR3: CSARGLVDYNEQFF. Here the CDR3 DNA reads TGCAGTGCTAGAGGTCTAGTGGACTACAATGAGCAGTTCTTC.

V and J are TRBV12-3 or TRBV12-4 and TRBJ2-1; D is tentatively TRBD1 or TRBD2 (6 bases each). CDR3 length: 15 residues. V gave up 3 bases and J gave up 3 bases, with 12 bases separating them. The CDR3 DNA follows: TGTGCCAGCAGTTTCGCACAGGGAGGCTACAATGAGCAGTTCTTC. Protein product: CASSFAQGGYNEQFF.

V usage is TRBV20-1 and J usage is TRBJ2-7; no definite D call. Germline CDR1 reads DFQATT; CDR2 reads SNEGSKA (reference sequence). Trimming shortened V by 0 bases and J by 6 bases, and 6 bases separated the two germline ends. CDR3 length: 11 residues. The CDR3 coding sequence is TGCAGTGCTAGAGAAGGGCCCGAGCAGTACTTC. This codes for CSAREGPEQYF.

The chain carries TRBV15 and TRBJ2-7; D ambiguous. Germline loops: CDR1 LNHNV, CDR2 YYDKDF (reference sequence). Deletions cut 3 bases from V and 1 base from J, with 19 bases between. The CDR3 has 17 residues. The CDR3 DNA reads TGTGCCACCAGCAGCGAGACACTTAGTTTGGGTTCCTACGAGCAGTACTTC. Amino acids: CATSSETLSLGSYEQYF.

This chain links TRBV12-3 or TRBV12-4 with TRBJ2-2, with TRBD1 identical over 7 bases. V shed 5 bases and J 7 bases; nucleotides not matched to a gene: 7. This CDR3 contains 14 residues. The CDR3 DNA reads as TGTGCCAGCAGTCTAATTCAGGGGGACGGGGAGCTGTTTTTT. Its translation: CASSLIQGDGELFF.